The rows below give T cell receptor beta chains drawn from one sample of a study of blood T cell repertoires in COVID-19. Assay: immunoSEQ multiplex PCR; the TCRdb copy retains only in-frame clones and omits some. The sample contains about 94,000 clones, around 80% of which appear only once. Sequences were obtained from peripheral blood. These receptors all stem from a human donor in a cohort sampled during active COVID-19. Both conserved end residues are part of each CDR3. Each record gives: clone size, J gene, V gene, D gene, CDR3 protein, CDR3 DNA. The D gene is left open where the match is weak. Size is omitted from some rows. Given values are once, few, many or a class for expanded clones.

- | TRBJ2-1 | TRBV25-1 | TRBD2 | CASSELGTSGYNEQFF | TGTGCCAGCAGCGAACTGGGGACTAGCGGATACAATGAGCAGTTCTTC
- | TRBJ1-1 | TRBV6-1 | TRBD1 | CASSDDRDTEAFF | TGTGCCAGCAGTGATGACAGGGACACTGAAGCTTTCTTT
- | TRBJ1-4 | TRBV6-4 | TRBD1 | CASSDAGPGQGANEKLFF | TGTGCCAGCAGTGACGCCGGCCCGGGACAGGGGGCTAACGAAAAACTGTTTTTT
few | TRBJ1-5 | TRBV7-9 | - | CASSLGHADQPQHF | TGTGCCAGCAGCTTAGGACATGCCGATCAGCCCCAGCATTTT
few | TRBJ1-1 | TRBV5-1 | - | CASSWQENTEAFF | TGCGCCAGCAGCTGGCAGGAGAACACTGAAGCTTTCTTT
medium-sized | TRBJ2-1 | TRBV18 | TRBD2 | CASSPPSAGGGNEQFF | TGTGCCAGCTCACCACCCTCAGCGGGAGGGGGCAATGAGCAGTTCTTC
- | TRBJ2-7 | TRBV2 | TRBD1 | CASGGQGWYEQYF | TGTGCCAGCGGAGGACAGGGGTGGTACGAGCAGTACTTC
once | TRBJ1-2 | TRBV27 | - | CASSTRGGGYGYTF | TGTGCCAGCAGCACGAGGGGGGGCGGCTATGGCTACACCTTC
- | TRBJ1-3 | TRBV6-5 | - | CASSYQREGRNTIYF | TGTGCCAGCAGTTATCAGAGGGAAGGCCGGAACACCATATATTTT
- | TRBJ2-2 | TRBV7-3 | - | CASKGRRGNTGELFF | TGTGCCAGCAAGGGTCGTAGGGGCAATACCGGGGAGCTGTTTTTT
- | TRBJ2-7 | TRBV24-1 | - | CATSDLPREQDSYEQYF | TGTGCCACCAGTGATCTACCAAGGGAGCAGGACAGCTACGAGCAGTACTTC
- | TRBJ2-1 | TRBV12-3/TRBV12-4 | - | CASSFFAIDEQFF | TGTGCCAGCAGTTTTTTCGCTATAGATGAGCAGTTCTTC
once | TRBJ1-5 | TRBV2 | TRBD1 | CASTGQGLGQPQHF | TGTGCCAGCACGGGACAGGGACTCGGTCAGCCCCAGCATTTT
few | TRBJ2-1 | TRBV2 | TRBD2 | CASSGTRKNEQFF | TGTGCCAGCAGTGGGACTAGGAAAAATGAGCAGTTCTTC
- | TRBJ1-2 | TRBV12-3/TRBV12-4 | - | CASSSSTGLGYTF | TGTGCCAGCAGTTCTAGTACGGGACTGGGCTACACCTTC
- | TRBJ2-7 | TRBV27 | - | CASSRWTPYEQYF | TGTGCCAGCTCCCGGTGGACTCCCTACGAGCAGTACTTC
- | TRBJ2-7 | TRBV11-2 | - | CASSFYAAYEQYF | TGTGCCAGCAGCTTTTATGCGGCCTACGAGCAGTACTTC
- | TRBJ1-2 | TRBV7-2 | TRBD1 | CASSSETGFGYTF | TGTGCCAGCAGCTCCGAGACAGGGTTTGGCTACACCTTC
few | TRBJ1-4 | TRBV6-5 | TRBD1 | CASSKTGVGEKLFF | TGTGCCAGCAGTAAAACAGGGGTTGGAGAAAAACTGTTTTTT